This T cell receptor beta chain was captured in a study of memory CD4+ T cells and cytomegalovirus serostatus. The study, taken as a whole, reports: CD4+ memory repertoires contained about 40% of the 164 reported CMV TCRbeta sequences. Repertoires predicted CMV serostatus with median bootstrapped AUC of about 0.95.

Data came from immunoSEQ multiplex PCR; TCRdb stores just in-frame clones and leaves some out. The table has fewer than 50,000 clones, 60% to 85% seen once. The sort gate was single viable CD3+CD4+CD8-CD45RO+ cells for memory CD4+ T cells. After thawing, CD4+ T cells were positively selected. Germline V gives CDR1 MNHEY, CDR2 SMNVEV (reference sequence). Trimming at V came to 6 bases and at J to 4 bases, leaving 8 bases not matched to a gene. The length of the CDR3 is 15 residues. This clone was observed a handful of times. Its antigen is unknown. Sequenced material: memory CD4+ T cells from blood. The chain joins TRBV27 to TRBJ1-5; 8 bases map to TRBD1. This receptor was identified in an adult in good health and CMV-seronegative. CDR3 loop: CASSRQGQANQPQHF. The CDR3 region has the DNA TGTGCCAGCAGCAGACAGGGGCAGGCGAATCAGCCCCAGCATTTT.